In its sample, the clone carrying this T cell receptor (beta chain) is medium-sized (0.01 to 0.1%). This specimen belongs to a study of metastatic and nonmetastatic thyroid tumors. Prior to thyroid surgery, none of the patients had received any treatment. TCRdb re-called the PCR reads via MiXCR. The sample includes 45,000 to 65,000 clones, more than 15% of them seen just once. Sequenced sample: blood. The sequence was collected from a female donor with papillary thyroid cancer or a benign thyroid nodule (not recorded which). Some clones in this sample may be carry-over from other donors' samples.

CDR3 protein: CASSKYLSSGNTIYF. In DNA form, the CDR3 reads TGTGCCAGCAGTAAATACCTAAGCTCTGGAAACACCATATATTTT. The rearrangement links TRBV27 to TRBJ1-3, with D unclear. Trimming cost V 5 bases and J 0 bases, with 11 bases left between them. Germline values: CDR1 MNHEY, CDR2 SMNVEV (reference sequence). The CDR3 length is 15 residues.